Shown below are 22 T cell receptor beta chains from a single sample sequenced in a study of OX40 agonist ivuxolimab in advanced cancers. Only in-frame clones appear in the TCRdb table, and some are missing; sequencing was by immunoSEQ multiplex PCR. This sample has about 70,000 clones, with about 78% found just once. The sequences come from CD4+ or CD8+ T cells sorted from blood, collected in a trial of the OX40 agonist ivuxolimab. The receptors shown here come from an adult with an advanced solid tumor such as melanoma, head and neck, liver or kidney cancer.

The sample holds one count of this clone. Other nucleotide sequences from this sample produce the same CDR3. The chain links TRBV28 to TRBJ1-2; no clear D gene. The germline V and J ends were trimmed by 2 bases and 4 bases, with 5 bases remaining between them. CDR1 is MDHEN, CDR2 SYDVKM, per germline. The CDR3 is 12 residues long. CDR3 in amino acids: CASSLNSYGYTF. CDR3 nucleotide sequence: TGTGCCAGCAGTTTAAACAGCTATGGCTACACCTTC.

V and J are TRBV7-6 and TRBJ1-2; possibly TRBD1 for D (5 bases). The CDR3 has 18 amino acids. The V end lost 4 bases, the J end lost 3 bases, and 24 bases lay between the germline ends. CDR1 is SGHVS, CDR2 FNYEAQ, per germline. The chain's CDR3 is CASSSIHGAGGSDYGYTF. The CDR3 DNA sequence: TGTGCCAGCAGCTCCATCCACGGGGCGGGGGGTTCGGACTATGGCTACACCTTC.

This CDR3 is CASMGGGTGYETQYF. The DNA of the CDR3 is TGTGCCAGCATGGGGGGCGGGACAGGGTACGAGACCCAGTACTTC. This sequence joins TRBV27 and TRBJ2-5; 9 bases are a match to TRBD1. The CDR3 totals 15 residues. Trimming cost V 7 bases and J 5 bases; bases outside gene matches: 11. Germline CDR1 reads MNHEY; CDR2 reads SMNVEV (reference sequence).

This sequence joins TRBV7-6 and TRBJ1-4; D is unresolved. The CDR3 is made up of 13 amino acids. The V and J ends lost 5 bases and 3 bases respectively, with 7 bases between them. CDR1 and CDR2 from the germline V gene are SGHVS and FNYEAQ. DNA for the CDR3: TGTGCCAGCAGCCGGGTGGCTAATGAAAAACTGTTTTTT. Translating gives CASSRVANEKLFF.

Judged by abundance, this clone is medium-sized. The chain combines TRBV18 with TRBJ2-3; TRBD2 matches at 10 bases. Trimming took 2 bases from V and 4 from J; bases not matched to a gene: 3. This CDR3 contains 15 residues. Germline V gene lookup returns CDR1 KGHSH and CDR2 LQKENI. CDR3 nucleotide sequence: TGTGCCAGCTCACCATCTAGCGGGAGTGCAGATACGCAGTATTTT. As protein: CASSPSSGSADTQYF. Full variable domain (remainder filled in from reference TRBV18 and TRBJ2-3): NAGVMQNPRHLVRRRGQEARLRCSPMKGHSHVYWYRQLPEEGLKFMVYLQKENIIDESGMPKERFSAEFPKEGPSILRIQQVVRGDSAAYFCASSPSSGSADTQYFGPGTRLTVL.

The CDR3 here is CASTVINRDEQYF. The CDR3 nucleotides are TGTGCCAGCACCGTTATCAACAGGGACGAGCAGTACTTC. The gene calls are TRBV28 and TRBJ2-7, with TRBD1 as a possible D gene (6 bases). The CDR3 runs 13 residues. Deletions cut 7 bases from V and 5 bases from J, with 15 bases between. Germline CDR1 MDHEN, CDR2 SYDVKM.

The CDR3 sequence is CASSLSLTEAFF. The DNA for the CDR3 is TGTGCCAGCAGCTTAAGTTTGACTGAAGCTTTCTTT. The chain uses TRBV11-2 and TRBJ1-1; D uncertain. This CDR3 comprises 12 residues. CDR1 is SGHAT, CDR2 FQNNGV, per germline. Trimming pared 2 bases from V and 5 bases from J, leaving 6 bases between.

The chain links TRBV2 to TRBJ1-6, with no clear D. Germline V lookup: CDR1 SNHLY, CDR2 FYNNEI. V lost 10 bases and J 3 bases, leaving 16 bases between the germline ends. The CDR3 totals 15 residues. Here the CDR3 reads CATCIDAGYNSPLHF. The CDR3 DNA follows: TGTGCCACATGCATCGACGCGGGCTATAATTCACCCCTCCACTTT.

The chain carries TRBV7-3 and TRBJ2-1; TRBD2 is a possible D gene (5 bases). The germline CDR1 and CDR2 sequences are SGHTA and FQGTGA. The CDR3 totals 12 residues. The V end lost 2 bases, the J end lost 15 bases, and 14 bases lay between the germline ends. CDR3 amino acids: CASSLFGSRLFF. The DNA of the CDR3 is TGTGCCAGCAGCTTATTTGGGAGTCGGCTGTTCTTC.

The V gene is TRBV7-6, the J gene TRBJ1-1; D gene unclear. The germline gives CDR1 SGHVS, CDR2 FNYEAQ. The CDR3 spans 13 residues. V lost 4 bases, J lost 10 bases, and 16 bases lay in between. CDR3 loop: CASSSELAGRAFF. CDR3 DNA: TGTGCCAGCAGCTCGGAACTAGCGGGTAGAGCTTTCTTT. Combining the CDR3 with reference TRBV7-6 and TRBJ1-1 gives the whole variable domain GAGVSQSPRYKVTKRGQDVALRCDPISGHVSLYWYRQALGQGPEFLTYFNYEAQQDKSGLPNDRFSAERPEGSISTLTIQRTEQRDSAMYRCASSSELAGRAFFGQGTRLTVV.

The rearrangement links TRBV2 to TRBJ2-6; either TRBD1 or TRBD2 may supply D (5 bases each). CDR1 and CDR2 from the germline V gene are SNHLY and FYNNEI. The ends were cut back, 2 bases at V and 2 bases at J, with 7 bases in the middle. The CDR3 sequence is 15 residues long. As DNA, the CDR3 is TGTGCCAGCAGTGAATTGGGGGCTGGGGCCAACGTCCTGACTTTC. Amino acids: CASSELGAGANVLTF.

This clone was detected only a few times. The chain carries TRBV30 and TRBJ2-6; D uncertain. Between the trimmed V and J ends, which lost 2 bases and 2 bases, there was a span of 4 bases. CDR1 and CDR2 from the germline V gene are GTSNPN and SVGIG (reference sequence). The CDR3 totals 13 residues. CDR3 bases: TGTGCCTGGAGTTACACTGGGGCCAACGTCCTGACTTTC. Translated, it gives CAWSYTGANVLTF.

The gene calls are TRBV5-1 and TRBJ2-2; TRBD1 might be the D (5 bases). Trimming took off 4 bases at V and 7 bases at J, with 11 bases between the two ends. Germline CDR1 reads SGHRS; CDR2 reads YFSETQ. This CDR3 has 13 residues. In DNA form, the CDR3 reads TGCGCCAGCAGCAACAGGTTTGACGGGGAGCTGTTTTTT. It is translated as CASSNRFDGELFF. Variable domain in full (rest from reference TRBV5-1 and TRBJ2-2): KAGVTQTPRYLIKTRGQQVTLSCSPISGHRSVSWYQQTPGQGLQFLFEYFSETQRNKGNFPGRFSGRQFSNSRSEMNVSTLELGDSALYLCASSNRFDGELFFGEGSRLTVL.

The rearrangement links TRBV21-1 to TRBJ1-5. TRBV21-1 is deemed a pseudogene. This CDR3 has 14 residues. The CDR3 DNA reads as TGTGCCAGCAGCAAGACTTGGGTCAGTCAGCCCCAGCATTTT. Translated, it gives CASSKTWVSQPQHF.

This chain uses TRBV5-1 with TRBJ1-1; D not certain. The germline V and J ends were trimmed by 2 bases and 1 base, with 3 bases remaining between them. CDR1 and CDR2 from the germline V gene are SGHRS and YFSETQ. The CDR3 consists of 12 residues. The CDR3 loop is CASSFRNTEAFF. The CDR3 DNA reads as TGCGCCAGCAGCTTTAGGAACACTGAAGCTTTCTTT.

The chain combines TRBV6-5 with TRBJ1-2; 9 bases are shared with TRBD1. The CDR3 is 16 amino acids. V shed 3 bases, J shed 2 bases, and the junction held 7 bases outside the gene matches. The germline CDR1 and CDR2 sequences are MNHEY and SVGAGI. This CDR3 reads CASSYLQGAQNYGYTF. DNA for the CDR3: TGTGCCAGCAGTTATCTACAGGGGGCGCAAAACTATGGCTACACCTTC.

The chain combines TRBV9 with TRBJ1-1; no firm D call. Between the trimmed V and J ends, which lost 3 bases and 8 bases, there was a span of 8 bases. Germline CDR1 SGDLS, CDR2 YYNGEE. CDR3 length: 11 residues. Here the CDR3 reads CASSARGEAFF. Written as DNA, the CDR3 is TGTGCCAGCAGCGCCCGCGGGGAAGCTTTCTTT.

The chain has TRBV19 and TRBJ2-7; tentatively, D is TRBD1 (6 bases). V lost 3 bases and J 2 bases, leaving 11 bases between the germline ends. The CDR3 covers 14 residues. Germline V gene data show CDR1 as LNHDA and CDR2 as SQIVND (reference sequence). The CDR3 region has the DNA TGTGCCAGTAGTATCGCAGGGGTTACCTACGAGCAGTACTTC. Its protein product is CASSIAGVTYEQYF.

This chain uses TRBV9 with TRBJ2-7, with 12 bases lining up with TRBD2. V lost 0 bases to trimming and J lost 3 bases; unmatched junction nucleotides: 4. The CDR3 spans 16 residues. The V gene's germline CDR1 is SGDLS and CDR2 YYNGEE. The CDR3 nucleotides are TGTGCCAGCAGCGTAGGCCTAGCGGGGGGGATCTACGAGCAGTACTTC. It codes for CASSVGLAGGIYEQYF.

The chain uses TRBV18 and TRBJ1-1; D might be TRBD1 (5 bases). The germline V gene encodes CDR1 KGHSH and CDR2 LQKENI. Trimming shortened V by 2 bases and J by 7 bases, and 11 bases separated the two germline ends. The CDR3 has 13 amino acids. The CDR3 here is CASSPGANGEAFF. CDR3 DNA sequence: TGTGCCAGCTCACCAGGGGCAAATGGTGAAGCTTTCTTT.

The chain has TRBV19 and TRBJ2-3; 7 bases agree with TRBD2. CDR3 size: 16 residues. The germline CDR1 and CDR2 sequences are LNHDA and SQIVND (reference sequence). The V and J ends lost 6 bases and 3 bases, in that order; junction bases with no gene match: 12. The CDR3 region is CASSWSLGGVTDTQYF. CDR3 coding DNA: TGTGCCAGTAGCTGGTCCTTGGGGGGGGTTACAGATACGCAGTATTTT.

CDR3 residues: CASSLLRQGAGETQYF. The CDR3 DNA is TGTGCCAGCAGTTTACTGAGGCAGGGGGCGGGGGAGACCCAGTACTTC. The chain couples TRBV28 to TRBJ2-5, with 8 bases fitting TRBD1. V lost 2 bases to trimming and J lost 5 bases; unmatched junction nucleotides: 10. The CDR3 consists of 16 residues. Germline CDR1 and CDR2: MDHEN and SYDVKM.